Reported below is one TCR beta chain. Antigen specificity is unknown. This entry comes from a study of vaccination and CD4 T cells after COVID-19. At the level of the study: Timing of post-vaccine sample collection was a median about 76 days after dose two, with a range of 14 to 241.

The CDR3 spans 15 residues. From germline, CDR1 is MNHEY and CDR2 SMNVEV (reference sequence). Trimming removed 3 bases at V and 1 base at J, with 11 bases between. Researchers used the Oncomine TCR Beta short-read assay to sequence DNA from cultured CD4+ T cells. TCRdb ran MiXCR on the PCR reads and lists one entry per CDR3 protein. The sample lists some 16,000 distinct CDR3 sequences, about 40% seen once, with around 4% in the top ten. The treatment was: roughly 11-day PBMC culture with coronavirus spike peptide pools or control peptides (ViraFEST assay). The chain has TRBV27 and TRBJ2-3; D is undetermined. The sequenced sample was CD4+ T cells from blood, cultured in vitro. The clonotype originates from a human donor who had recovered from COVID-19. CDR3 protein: CASSLVAVRTDTQYF. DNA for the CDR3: TGTGCCAGCAGTTTGGTGGCGGTCCGCACAGATACGCAGTATTTT.